The present T cell receptor (beta chain) was sequenced within a study of blood T cell repertoires in COVID-19. Germline CDR1 reads LNHDA; CDR2 reads SQIVND (reference sequence). The CDR3 totals 14 residues. Trimming cost V 2 bases and J 3 bases, with 8 bases left between them. Only in-frame clones appear in the TCRdb table, and some are missing; sequencing was by immunoSEQ multiplex PCR. The table has a few hundred thousand clones, about 86% seen once. The V call is TRBV19, the J call TRBJ2-1; the D is unclear. Sequencing was done on a sample of PBMCs or T cells enriched from blood (not recorded which). The sequence came from a woman in her 50s in a cohort exposed to, infected with or recovered from COVID-19 (not recorded which). The CDR3 nucleotides read TGTGCCAGTAGTATATCGGTCTACTACAATGAGCAGTTCTTC. Its translation: CASSISVYYNEQFF.